A selection of T cell receptor beta chains follows, all from one sample in a study of blood T cell repertoires in COVID-19. Repertoires were generated with immunoSEQ multiplex PCR, while TCRdb's copy carries only in-frame clones and drops some. The sample consists of 70,000 to 95,000 clones, under 80% of them appearing once. Sequenced material: peripheral blood. The receptors were gathered from a man aged 55-75 years with COVID-19, enrolled during active disease. The CDR3 runs from the conserved cysteine through the conserved F or W. The D gene is left open where the match is weak. Clone size, where shown, is once, few, many, or a class for clones that have expanded.

V gene	J gene	D gene	clone size	CDR3 protein	CDR3 DNA
TRBV9	TRBJ1-1	TRBD1	.	CASSVGRTGSGTEAFF	TGTGCCAGCAGCGTGGGTCGGACAGGGTCGGGCACTGAAGCTTTCTTT
TRBV11-3	TRBJ2-7	TRBD1	.	CASSFRGAGTGEQYF	TGTGCCAGCAGCTTTCGCGGGGCAGGGACAGGCGAGCAGTACTTC
TRBV6-2/TRBV6-3	TRBJ2-1	.	many	CASSYLGLREQFF	TGTGCCAGCAGTTACTTAGGACTCCGCGAGCAGTTCTTC
TRBV5-4	TRBJ2-7	TRBD1	.	CASSLGVGMGTGPYEQYF	TGTGCCAGCAGCTTGGGTGTAGGGATGGGGACAGGGCCCTACGAGCAGTACTTC
TRBV20-1	TRBJ2-3	.	.	CSAEPDTQYF	TGCAGTGCTGAGCCAGATACGCAGTATTTT
TRBV5-1	TRBJ1-4	TRBD1	.	CASRGQVGEKLFF	TGCGCCAGCCGAGGACAGGTGGGGGAAAAACTGTTTTTT
TRBV14	TRBJ2-7	TRBD1	.	CASSQVGDRDYEQYF	TGTGCCAGCAGCCAAGTTGGGGACAGGGACTACGAGCAGTACTTC
TRBV29-1	TRBJ1-1	.	.	CSVLSPGTEAFF	TGCAGCGTCCTTTCGCCGGGGACTGAAGCTTTCTTT
TRBV5-6	TRBJ2-7	.	.	CASSTDQGGILYEQYF	TGTGCCAGCAGCACCGATCAGGGGGGTATTCTTTACGAGCAGTACTTC
TRBV4-1	TRBJ2-3	.	.	CASSQDIQRGTDTQYF	TGCGCCAGCAGCCAAGATATCCAGCGGGGCACAGATACGCAGTATTTT